A selection of T cell receptor beta chains follows, all from one sample in a study of technical replicates of blood from a few donors. Assay: immunoSEQ multiplex PCR; the TCRdb copy retains only in-frame clones and omits some. Here the sample spans tens of thousands of clones, 98% being singletons. Specimen: T cells isolated from PBMCs. These receptor sequences come from a human donor in good health. CDR3s include the opening cysteine and the closing phenylalanine or tryptophan. The D gene is left open where the match is weak. Part of the rows lack a size; the others show once, few, many or a class for expanded clones.

d_call | clone_size | j_call | v_call | cdr3_nt | cdr3_aa
- | - | TRBJ2-1 | TRBV7-3 | TGTGCCAGCAGCCGTACAGGTAACAATGAGCAGTTCTTC | CASSRTGNNEQFF
TRBD2 | - | TRBJ2-7 | TRBV19 | TGTGCCAGTAGTAAGGGACTAGCGGGGGGCTACGAGCAGTACTTC | CASSKGLAGGYEQYF
TRBD1 | - | TRBJ2-6 | TRBV29-1 | TGCAGCGTTGAAGACGGGACAGGGGGTCGCCTAGCTGGGGCCAACGTCCTGACTTTC | CSVEDGTGGRLAGANVLTF
- | - | TRBJ2-7 | TRBV5-4 | TGTGCCAGCAGCTTGGAGGCAGGGGTCTACGAGCAGTACTTC | CASSLEAGVYEQYF
TRBD1 | - | TRBJ1-2 | TRBV28 | TGTGCCAGCAGTTCACAGGGGGCGGACTATGGCTACACCTTC | CASSSQGADYGYTF
TRBD1 | - | TRBJ1-2 | TRBV6-6 | TGTGCCAGCAGCCGGACAGGGAGAAACTATGGCTACACCTTC | CASSRTGRNYGYTF
TRBD2 | once | TRBJ2-7 | TRBV6-1 | TGTGCCAGCAGTGACGGGACTAGCGGGAGAATCGAGCAGTACTTC | CASSDGTSGRIEQYF
TRBD1 | - | TRBJ1-5 | TRBV6-5 | TGTGCCAGCAGCCCGACAGGGGTGAATAATCAGCCCCAGCATTTT | CASSPTGVNNQPQHF
- | - | TRBJ1-2 | TRBV27 | TGTGCCAGCAGCCTGGGCCCCGGGGGGGTAAATATCGAATATGGCTACACCTTC | CASSLGPGGVNIEYGYTF
TRBD1 | - | TRBJ2-7 | TRBV11-3 | TGTGCCAGCAGCCCCCCGGGACAGGGTGCCGAGCAGTACTTC | CASSPPGQGAEQYF
TRBD1 | - | TRBJ2-7 | TRBV4-1 | TGCGCCAGCAGCCGGAGATTGACAGGGTCCTACGAGCAGTACTTC | CASSRRLTGSYEQYF
TRBD1 | - | TRBJ2-7 | TRBV4-1 | TGCGCCAGCAGCGCCCGACAGGGGGCCCCCTACGAGCAGTACTTC | CASSARQGAPYEQYF
TRBD2 | once | TRBJ2-5 | TRBV18 | TGTGCCAGCTCACCAACATCAGGACTAGCTCCAGAGACCCAGTACTTC | CASSPTSGLAPETQYF
TRBD2 | - | TRBJ2-3 | TRBV30 | TGTGCCTGGAGAAAAGCGGGGGGGAGCACAGATACGCAGTATTTT | CAWRKAGGSTDTQYF
- | - | TRBJ2-1 | TRBV5-1 | TGCGCCAGCAGATTGAGCGGAGGGGCCTACAATGAGCAGTTCTTC | CASRLSGGAYNEQFF
- | - | TRBJ2-1 | TRBV7-3 | TGTGCCAGCAGCCCGACGGGAAATGAGCAGTTCTTC | CASSPTGNEQFF
- | - | TRBJ1-5 | TRBV4-1 | TGCGCCAGCAGCCAACAGCCAGGGAGCAATCAGCCCCAGCATTTT | CASSQQPGSNQPQHF